This passage covers 30 T cell receptor beta chains from one sample sequenced in a study of human T cells and chemical hapten exposure. TCRdb recomputed calls from the RACE reads with MiXCR, one row per CDR3 protein. The table shows tens of thousands of distinct CDR3 sequences, with 7% to 8% occurring only once. Documented time point: patch test 1, 2 weeks after DPC sensitization. Treatment given: therapeutic diphenylcyclopropenone sensitization with weekly scalp DPC. This specimen was whole blood, taken in connection with sensitization to the hapten diphenylcyclopropenone (DPC). These receptors came from a woman aged 30 to 39 with alopecia areata. Some clones in this sample may be carry-over from other donors' samples.

V and J are TRBV7-9 and TRBJ1-1; 9 bases align to TRBD1. The CDR3 has 15 amino acids. Germline V CDR1 and CDR2: SEHNR, FQNEAQ (reference sequence). V trimming: 5 bases; J trimming: 4 bases; junction bases outside the gene matches: 8. DNA of the CDR3: TGTGCCAGCAGCATATTGGGACAGGGTGGCACTGAAGCTTTCTTT. This codes for CASSILGQGGTEAFF.

This clonotype was seen many times. V gene TRBV5-6 combines with J gene TRBJ2-1, with TRBD1 identical over 7 bases. CDR1 SGHDT and CDR2 YYEEEE come from the germline V gene. The CDR3 contains 14 residues. J gave up 5 bases and V 3 bases, and 5 bases lay outside the gene matches. As DNA, the CDR3 is TGTGCCAGCAGCTCCGGACAGGTTAACAATGAGCAGTTCTTC. Amino acid sequence: CASSSGQVNNEQFF.

The genes are TRBV7-2 and TRBJ1-4; the D gene is possibly TRBD1 (5 bases). The CDR3 is 14 residues long. V dropped 6 bases and J dropped 7 bases, with 15 bases sitting between them. Looked up from germline, CDR1 is SGHTA and CDR2 is FQGNSA. Written as DNA, the CDR3 is TGTGCCAGCAGAAGGGGATCCGAGTCTGAAAAACTGTTTTTT. It is translated as CASRRGSESEKLFF.

This clonotype was counted ten times or more. The J gene is TRBJ2-3, the V gene TRBV7-3; 8 nucleotides agree with TRBD2. Trimming took 2 bases from V and 6 from J; bases not matched to a gene: 7. Germline CDR1 is SGHTA and CDR2 is FQGTGA. The CDR3 spans 15 residues. The CDR3 here is CASSLFRGGLDTQYF. In nucleotides, the CDR3 is TGTGCCAGCAGCTTATTCCGGGGGGGCCTCGATACGCAGTATTTT.

This clonotype was picked up a small number of times. V gene TRBV5-1 combines with J gene TRBJ1-2; the D gene is possibly TRBD1 (5 bases). V was trimmed by 4 bases and J by 0 bases, leaving 13 bases between them. CDR1 is SGHRS, CDR2 YFSETQ, per germline. This CDR3 has 15 residues. Here the CDR3 reads CASSVGLGANYGYTF. CDR3 nucleotides: TGCGCCAGCAGCGTTGGGTTGGGGGCTAACTATGGCTACACCTTC.

This clonotype was picked up many times. This sequence joins TRBV3-1 and TRBJ2-3; TRBD2 aligns across 13 bases. Germline V gene sequence: CDR1 LGHDT, CDR2 YNNKEL (reference sequence). This CDR3 has 17 amino acids. Trimming at V came to 0 bases and at J to 5 bases, leaving 5 bases not matched to a gene. CDR3 region: CASSQDTSGGEIDTQYF. In DNA form, the CDR3 reads TGTGCCAGCAGCCAAGATACTAGCGGGGGGGAGATAGATACGCAGTATTTT.

Ten or more counts support this clonotype. This rearrangement joins TRBV12-3 or TRBV12-4 to TRBJ1-2; D is undetermined. Between the trimmed V and J ends, which lost 1 base and 5 bases, there was a span of 8 bases. The CDR3 contains 13 residues. The CDR3 region is CASSLGSEYGYTF. The CDR3 nucleotides are TGTGCCAGCAGTTTAGGTTCGGAGTATGGCTACACCTTC.

The chain uses TRBV30 and TRBJ1-5; maybe TRBD1 (5 bases). V lost 3 bases, J lost 4 bases, and 13 bases lay in between. CDR3 size: 14 residues. CDR1 is GTSNPN and CDR2 is SVGIG in the germline V gene (reference sequence). The CDR3 sequence is CAWRGPGSNQPQHF. DNA for the CDR3: TGTGCCTGGAGGGGGCCAGGCTCAAATCAGCCCCAGCATTTT.

This clonotype was detected a few times. The chain employs TRBV12-3 or TRBV12-4 and TRBJ1-2; 7 nucleotides line up with TRBD1. This CDR3 has 15 amino acids. V was clipped by 7 bases and J by 7 bases; unmatched bases: 15. The CDR3 is CASTPGPGGRVGYTF. In DNA form, the CDR3 reads TGTGCCAGCACCCCCGGGCCAGGGGGTAGGGTTGGCTACACCTTC.

This clonotype was counted at least ten times. J is TRBJ1-2 and V is TRBV4-1; D might be TRBD1 (6 bases). V gave up 3 bases and J gave up 1 base, with 12 bases separating them. Germline V gives CDR1 MGHRA, CDR2 YSYEKL. The CDR3 totals 15 residues. The CDR3 nucleotides are TGCGCCAGCAGCCACAGGACAGTGGATAACTATGGCTACACCTTC. Encoded protein: CASSHRTVDNYGYTF.

This clonotype came up many times. The J gene is TRBJ2-1, the V gene TRBV20-1, with 7 bases fitting TRBD1. The CDR3 consists of 16 residues. Trimming took 1 base from V and 0 from J; bases not matched to a gene: 6. Germline-derived CDR1 and CDR2 are DFQATT and SNEGSKA (reference sequence). CDR3 amino acids: CSARVISGGSYNEQFF. CDR3 nucleotide sequence: TGCAGTGCTAGAGTCATATCAGGGGGCTCCTACAATGAGCAGTTCTTC.

This clonotype was seen repeatedly, ten times or more. This chain connects TRBV12-3 or TRBV12-4 to TRBJ2-1; D unresolved. V was trimmed by 3 bases and J by 8 bases, leaving 26 bases between them. This CDR3 comprises 18 residues. As DNA, the CDR3 is TGTGCCAGCAGTTTCCCAACTCGACATGATGGAAAGTTCGATGAGCAGTTCTTC. Amino acid sequence: CASSFPTRHDGKFDEQFF.

V usage is TRBV5-4 and J usage is TRBJ2-1; D remains unclear. V lost 0 bases and J lost 7, with 14 bases in between. Germline CDR1 and CDR2: SGHNT and YYREEE (reference sequence). CDR3 length: 15 residues. This CDR3 reads CASSLEVALNNEQFF. CDR3 sequence (DNA): TGTGCCAGCAGCTTGGAGGTCGCTTTGAATAATGAGCAGTTCTTC.

This clonotype has at least ten counts. The rearrangement joins TRBV12-3 or TRBV12-4 to TRBJ2-3; D possibly corresponds to TRBD2 (6 bases). V lost 3 bases, J lost 1 base, and 11 bases lay in between. This CDR3 has 15 residues. In nucleotides, the CDR3 is TGTGCCAGCAGTTTTCTGAGGGAGGGCACAGATACGCAGTATTTT. Protein sequence: CASSFLREGTDTQYF.

This clonotype turned up a few times. This sequence joins TRBV12-3 or TRBV12-4 and TRBJ2-3, with D tentatively TRBD1 (6 bases). The CDR3 covers 14 residues. With 6 bases removed from V and 2 bases from J, the gap between germline ends came to 12 bases. The CDR3 loop reads CASSTGQHTDTQYF. CDR3 sequence (DNA): TGTGCCAGCAGCACCGGACAGCACACAGATACGCAGTATTTT.

The sample holds a few counts of this clonotype. A read error may be the cause here, since a much bigger clone is one base away. The chain carries TRBV5-1 and TRBJ2-7; D remains unclear. Trimming left V 3 bases short and J 4 bases short, with 5 bases between. This CDR3 comprises 11 residues. Germline loops: CDR1 SGHRS, CDR2 YFSETQ. The CDR3 DNA sequence: TGCGCCAGCAGCTGCAGGTACGAGCAGTACTTC. Amino acid sequence: CASSCRYEQYF.

Only a few counts were recorded for this clonotype. The chain combines TRBV25-1 with TRBJ2-7; D is unclear. The V end was cut by 3 bases, the J end by 2 bases, with 2 bases between. This CDR3 contains 11 residues. Germline V gene sequence: CDR1 MGHDK, CDR2 SYGVNS. CDR3 sequence: CASSDAYEQYF. The CDR3 DNA sequence: TGTGCCAGCAGTGATGCCTACGAGCAGTACTTC.

The J gene is TRBJ2-7, the V gene TRBV10-3, with D perhaps given as TRBD1 or TRBD2 (7 bases each). Germline assignment: CDR1 ENHRY and CDR2 SYGVKD. Trimming stripped 6 bases from V and 6 bases from J, with 18 bases between. CDR3 size: 14 residues. The DNA of the CDR3 is TGTGCCATCAGCGAAACAGGGGAGGGCCTCGAGCAGTACTTC. Its protein product is CAISETGEGLEQYF.

This clonotype was seen a handful of times. This chain connects TRBV2 to TRBJ1-4; perhaps TRBD1 as D (5 bases). This CDR3 contains 14 residues. The germline V gene has CDR1 SNHLY and CDR2 FYNNEI. V lost 6 bases and J 1 base, leaving 9 bases between the germline ends. Here the CDR3 reads CASRSRGTNEKLFF. In DNA, the CDR3 is TGTGCCAGCAGATCGAGGGGAACTAATGAAAAACTGTTTTTT.

This clonotype was seen at least ten times. The chain couples TRBV12-3 or TRBV12-4 to TRBJ1-5, with 7 bases lining up with TRBD1. Trimming removed 4 bases from V and 0 bases from J; junction bases left unmatched: 3. The CDR3 runs to 15 residues. As DNA, the CDR3 is TGTGCCAGCAGTTCAGACAGGGATAGCAATCAGCCCCAGCATTTT. The encoded protein is CASSSDRDSNQPQHF.

In its sample, this clonotype was seen many times. The V gene is TRBV2, the J gene TRBJ1-1; D remains unclear. The ends were cut back, 2 bases at V and 6 bases at J, with 16 bases in the middle. This CDR3 spans 15 amino acids. CDR1 and CDR2 (germline): SNHLY, FYNNEI. In nucleotides, the CDR3 is TGTGCCAGCAGTGAAAAGTTTGACATCCTCCCTGAAGCTTTCTTT. Translation: CASSEKFDILPEAFF.

This clonotype came up a few times. The chain combines TRBV11-2 with TRBJ1-1; unclear D gene. The CDR3 has 16 residues. In germline, CDR1 is SGHAT, CDR2 FQNNGV. Trimming removed 0 bases from V and 4 bases from J, with 15 bases in between. The CDR3 protein is CASSLDLYGRATEAFF. The CDR3 DNA is TGTGCCAGCAGCTTAGATCTTTATGGTAGGGCCACTGAAGCTTTCTTT.

V is TRBV19 and J is TRBJ1-5; no clear D. The CDR3 extends over 13 amino acids. The germline V and J ends were trimmed by 5 bases and 7 bases, with 12 bases remaining between them. Germline V gene sequence: CDR1 LNHDA, CDR2 SQIVND (reference sequence). CDR3 sequence (DNA): TGTGCCAGTAGTCTCCGCCCGGGGCAGCCCCAGCATTTT. Translation: CASSLRPGQPQHF.

The chain couples TRBV27 to TRBJ1-2; D not certain. The germline gives CDR1 MNHEY, CDR2 SMNVEV (reference sequence). Trimming stripped 4 bases from V and 7 bases from J, with 13 bases between. This CDR3 region has 13 residues. The CDR3 region is CASSSSGMSGYTF. The DNA for the CDR3 is TGTGCCAGCAGTTCGAGTGGAATGAGTGGCTACACCTTC.

The table lists this clonotype with many counts. The rearrangement joins TRBV24-1 to TRBJ2-3; 10 nucleotides align to TRBD2. Germline V lookup: CDR1 KGHDR, CDR2 SFDVKD. CDR3 length: 14 residues. V gave up 4 bases and J gave up 4 bases; unmatched junction bases: 1. The CDR3: CATSDGTSADTQYF. CDR3 DNA: TGTGCCACCAGTGACGGGACTAGCGCAGATACGCAGTATTTT.

This clonotype was seen many times. V gene TRBV12-3 or TRBV12-4 combines with J gene TRBJ1-6; unclear D gene. Deletions cut 5 bases from V and 10 bases from J, with 9 bases between. CDR3 length: 12 residues. CDR3 in DNA: TGTGCCAGCAGTGCAGGAGGCTCACCCCTCCACTTT. This encodes CASSAGGSPLHF.

This clonotype was recorded a few times. J is TRBJ2-5 and V is TRBV20-1; the D is unclear. The CDR3 is 13 residues long. Between the trimmed V and J ends, which lost 5 bases and 2 bases, there was a span of 12 bases. Germline CDR1 DFQATT, CDR2 SNEGSKA (reference sequence). CDR3 residues: CSASDAAQETQYF. The CDR3 region has the DNA TGCAGTGCTTCGGACGCAGCGCAAGAGACCCAGTACTTC.

The rearrangement links TRBV6-2 or TRBV6-3 to TRBJ2-1; a possible D gene is TRBD1 (6 bases). The CDR3 length is 16 residues. V lost 2 bases and J lost 3, with 14 bases in between. The germline gives CDR1 MNHEY, CDR2 SVGEGT. Here the CDR3 reads CASSYGKRQVYNEQFF. CDR3 in DNA: TGTGCCAGCAGTTACGGGAAAAGACAGGTCTACAATGAGCAGTTCTTC.

This clonotype has a count of ten or more. The chain combines TRBV7-8 with TRBJ2-2; D not resolved. Germline loops: CDR1 SGHVS, CDR2 FQNEAQ. The ends were cut back, 2 bases at V and 2 bases at J, with 12 bases in the middle. The CDR3 contains 16 residues. CDR3 sequence reads: CASSLTARQNTGELFF. The DNA for the CDR3 is TGTGCCAGCAGCTTAACCGCCCGACAAAACACCGGGGAGCTGTTTTTT.

The chain links TRBV6-1 to TRBJ1-3, with 9 bases that match TRBD1. J gave up 0 bases and V 2 bases, and 2 bases lay outside the gene matches. CDR1 is MNHNS, CDR2 SASEGT, per germline. The CDR3 runs to 16 residues. The CDR3 spells CASSELTGGSGNTIYF. Here the CDR3 DNA reads TGTGCCAGCAGTGAATTGACAGGGGGCTCTGGAAACACCATATATTTT.